The next 16 T cell receptor beta chains were all read from a single sample in a study of PD-1 blockade in mismatch repair-deficient tumors. Sequencing was performed with immunoSEQ multiplex PCR; in TCRdb, only in-frame clones are kept and a portion is missing. The sample includes some 120,000 clones, about nine tenths of them seen just once. The sequencing here drew on peripheral blood, taken 72 weeks after starting pembrolizumab. These receptor sequences come from an adult with mismatch repair-deficient cancer.

The CDR3 spells CASSLQGGGTEAFF. The CDR3 DNA is TGTGCCAGCTCTTTGCAGGGGGGTGGCACTGAAGCTTTCTTT. The chain combines TRBV18 with TRBJ1-1, with 7 bases that match TRBD1. The junction had 8 bases not matched to a gene; V was cut back by 6 bases and J by 4 bases. The CDR3 totals 14 residues. Per germline, CDR1 KGHSH and CDR2 LQKENI.

The chain has TRBV27 and TRBJ2-1, with D possibly matching TRBD2 (7 bases). CDR1 and CDR2 (germline): MNHEY, SMNVEV (reference sequence). The CDR3 sequence is 13 residues long. Trimming shortened V by 4 bases and J by 8 bases, and 12 bases separated the two germline ends. In DNA form, the CDR3 reads TGTGCCAGCAGTTGGGCGGGGGCGGATGAGCAGTTCTTC. Protein: CASSWAGADEQFF.

The chain has TRBV10-2 and TRBJ2-7, with a tentative D call TRBD2 (5 bases). V was pared by 0 bases and J by 1 base, with 10 bases between. The CDR3 has 15 residues. Germline CDR1 WSHSY, CDR2 SAAADI. The CDR3 nucleotides read TGCGCCAGCAGTGAGTCAGGTACTAGATCCTACGAGCAGTACTTC. It specifies CASSESGTRSYEQYF.

The chain carries TRBV2 and TRBJ2-7; no clear D gene. Germline V gene sequence: CDR1 SNHLY, CDR2 FYNNEI. Between the trimmed V and J ends, which lost 7 bases and 0 bases, there was a span of 7 bases. The CDR3 covers 12 residues. The CDR3 region is CASKGFSYEQYF. Here the CDR3 DNA reads TGTGCCAGCAAGGGATTCTCCTACGAGCAGTACTTC.

V and J are TRBV27 and TRBJ2-5, with 7 bases fitting TRBD1. Germline CDR1 MNHEY, CDR2 SMNVEV (reference sequence). The V and J ends lost 3 bases and 3 bases, in that order; junction bases with no gene match: 4. This CDR3 is 14 amino acids long. The CDR3 bases are TGTGCCAGCAGTTTCTCAGACAGGGAAGAGACCCAGTACTTC. Residues: CASSFSDREETQYF.

The chain is built from TRBV6-5 and TRBJ2-1; maybe TRBD2 (7 bases). V lost 2 bases and J 7 bases, leaving 12 bases between the germline ends. The CDR3 totals 14 residues. The germline gives CDR1 MNHEY, CDR2 SVGAGI. The CDR3: CASSYGGGGNEQFF. The CDR3 bases are TGTGCCAGCAGTTACGGGGGAGGGGGGAATGAGCAGTTCTTC.

Only one count was recorded for this clone. The gene calls are TRBV30 and TRBJ2-1, with a tentative D call TRBD2 (5 bases). Germline CDR1 reads GTSNPN; CDR2 reads SVGIG (reference sequence). The CDR3 sequence is 16 residues long. V was shortened by 0 bases and J by 6 bases, with 18 bases between the two germline ends. CDR3 in amino acids: CAWSVPGLVWGNEQFF. CDR3 nucleotides: TGTGCCTGGAGTGTGCCGGGGTTAGTATGGGGCAATGAGCAGTTCTTC.

The rearrangement joins TRBV25-1 to TRBJ2-6; D perhaps matches TRBD1 (5 bases). Germline CDR1 is MGHDK and CDR2 is SYGVNS. The CDR3 is 15 amino acids. The ends were cut back, 3 bases at V and 4 bases at J, with 10 bases in the middle. In nucleotides, the CDR3 is TGTGCCAGCAGTGATCCCAGGGTCGGGGCCAACGTCCTGACTTTC. It yields the protein CASSDPRVGANVLTF.

The chain combines TRBV4-1 with TRBJ2-1; D is ambiguous. The ends were cut back, 3 bases at V and 4 bases at J, with 4 bases in the middle. The V gene's germline CDR1 is MGHRA and CDR2 YSYEKL. This CDR3 is built from 12 residues. Here the CDR3 DNA reads TGCGCCAGCAGCCACGGTTACAATGAGCAGTTCTTC. Translating gives CASSHGYNEQFF.

The rearrangement joins TRBV29-1 to TRBJ2-3; tentative D call: TRBD2 (6 bases). This CDR3 has 17 residues. Germline CDR1 and CDR2: SQVTM and ANQGSEA. Trimming left V 1 base short and J 2 bases short, with 19 bases between. The DNA of the CDR3 is TGCAGCGTTGAAGGGGCTCTTATTGAGCGGGTCACAGATACGCAGTATTTT. It translates to CSVEGALIERVTDTQYF.

V is TRBV13 and J is TRBJ2-5, with 8 bases that match TRBD2. With 5 bases clipped from V and 3 bases from J, the junction kept 8 bases outside the gene matches. The germline V gene encodes CDR1 PRHDT and CDR2 FYEKMQ (reference sequence). This CDR3 has 15 residues. CDR3 loop: CASSPGGAGEETQYF. CDR3 DNA: TGTGCCAGCAGCCCGGGGGGAGCGGGAGAAGAGACCCAGTACTTC. The variable domain in full, with the rest retrieved from reference TRBV13 and TRBJ2-5, is AAGVIQSPRHLIKEKRETATLKCYPIPRHDTVYWYQQGPGQDPQFLISFYEKMQSDKGSIPDRFSAQQFSDYHSELNMSSLELGDSALYFCASSPGGAGEETQYFGPGTRLLVL.

The chain combines TRBV6-6 with TRBJ2-5, with 8 bases fitting TRBD2. Unmatched junction bases numbered 12, after V lost 7 bases and J lost 5 bases. From germline, CDR1 is MNHNY and CDR2 SVGAGI (reference sequence). The CDR3 length is 15 residues. CDR3: CASTLWRGAGETQYF. CDR3 DNA sequence: TGTGCCAGCACCCTGTGGCGGGGGGCAGGGGAGACCCAGTACTTC.

V usage is TRBV18 and J usage is TRBJ2-7, with a weak D call TRBD1 (5 bases). CDR3 length: 15 amino acids. Trimming stripped 3 bases from V and 0 bases from J, with 12 bases between. Per germline, CDR1 KGHSH and CDR2 LQKENI. The CDR3 sequence: CASSPVQESSYEQYF. Written as DNA, the CDR3 is TGTGCCAGCTCACCGGTACAGGAAAGCTCCTACGAGCAGTACTTC.

This clone occurred once. The rearrangement uses TRBV30 and TRBJ2-1; no reliable D call. CDR1 and CDR2 (germline): GTSNPN, SVGIG (reference sequence). The CDR3 covers 11 residues. Trimming shortened V by 0 bases and J by 7 bases, and 4 bases separated the two germline ends. The CDR3: CAWSVANEQFF. CDR3 nucleotide sequence: TGTGCCTGGAGTGTAGCGAATGAGCAGTTCTTC.

With respect to this clone: Germline and junction disagree at one end, which may indicate a read error. This chain links TRBV28 with TRBJ2-1, with a weak D call TRBD1 (6 bases). CDR1 is MDHEN and CDR2 is SYDVKM in the germline V gene. The CDR3 is 11 residues long. The chain's CDR3 is CASSRDNKQFF. The CDR3 bases are TGTGCCAGCAGTAGGGACAATAAGCAGTTCTTC.

The chain uses TRBV28 and TRBJ2-7, with D perhaps matching TRBD2 (5 bases). The CDR3 runs to 15 residues. CDR1 and CDR2 (germline): MDHEN, SYDVKM. The V and J ends lost 4 bases and 3 bases respectively, with 16 bases between them. The CDR3 protein is CASSSGRAVDYEQYF. The CDR3, as DNA: TGTGCCAGCAGTTCCGGCCGAGCGGTAGACTACGAGCAGTACTTC.